The source of this TCR beta chain is a study of shared clonotypes between healthy human individuals. Across the whole study: Each donor contributed plates that comprised three CD4 naive, three CD4 memory, two CD8 naive and one CD8 memory.

Findings of the study overall: A generally larger estimated richness was seen in naive subsets than in memory subsets.

Using immunoSEQ multiplex PCR, the repertoire was profiled, and TCRdb retains in-frame clones only, with some absent. The sample has more than 2 million clones; under 97% are singletons. This clone was seen only once. No antigen is known for it. This TCR was sampled from a man aged 18 to 29 in good health. Sequenced material: naive CD4+ T cells sorted from blood. Subset given: CD45RA+ positively selected.

The CDR3 loop is CASSPTTPQYF. CDR3 in DNA: TGTGCCAGCAGTCCGACTACCCCCCAGTACTTC. The chain is built from TRBV6-1 and TRBJ2-5; possible D gene TRBD2, 5 bases. Germline V lookup: CDR1 MNHNS, CDR2 SASEGT. The V end lost 5 bases, the J end lost 9 bases, and 10 bases lay between the germline ends. CDR3 length: 11 amino acids.